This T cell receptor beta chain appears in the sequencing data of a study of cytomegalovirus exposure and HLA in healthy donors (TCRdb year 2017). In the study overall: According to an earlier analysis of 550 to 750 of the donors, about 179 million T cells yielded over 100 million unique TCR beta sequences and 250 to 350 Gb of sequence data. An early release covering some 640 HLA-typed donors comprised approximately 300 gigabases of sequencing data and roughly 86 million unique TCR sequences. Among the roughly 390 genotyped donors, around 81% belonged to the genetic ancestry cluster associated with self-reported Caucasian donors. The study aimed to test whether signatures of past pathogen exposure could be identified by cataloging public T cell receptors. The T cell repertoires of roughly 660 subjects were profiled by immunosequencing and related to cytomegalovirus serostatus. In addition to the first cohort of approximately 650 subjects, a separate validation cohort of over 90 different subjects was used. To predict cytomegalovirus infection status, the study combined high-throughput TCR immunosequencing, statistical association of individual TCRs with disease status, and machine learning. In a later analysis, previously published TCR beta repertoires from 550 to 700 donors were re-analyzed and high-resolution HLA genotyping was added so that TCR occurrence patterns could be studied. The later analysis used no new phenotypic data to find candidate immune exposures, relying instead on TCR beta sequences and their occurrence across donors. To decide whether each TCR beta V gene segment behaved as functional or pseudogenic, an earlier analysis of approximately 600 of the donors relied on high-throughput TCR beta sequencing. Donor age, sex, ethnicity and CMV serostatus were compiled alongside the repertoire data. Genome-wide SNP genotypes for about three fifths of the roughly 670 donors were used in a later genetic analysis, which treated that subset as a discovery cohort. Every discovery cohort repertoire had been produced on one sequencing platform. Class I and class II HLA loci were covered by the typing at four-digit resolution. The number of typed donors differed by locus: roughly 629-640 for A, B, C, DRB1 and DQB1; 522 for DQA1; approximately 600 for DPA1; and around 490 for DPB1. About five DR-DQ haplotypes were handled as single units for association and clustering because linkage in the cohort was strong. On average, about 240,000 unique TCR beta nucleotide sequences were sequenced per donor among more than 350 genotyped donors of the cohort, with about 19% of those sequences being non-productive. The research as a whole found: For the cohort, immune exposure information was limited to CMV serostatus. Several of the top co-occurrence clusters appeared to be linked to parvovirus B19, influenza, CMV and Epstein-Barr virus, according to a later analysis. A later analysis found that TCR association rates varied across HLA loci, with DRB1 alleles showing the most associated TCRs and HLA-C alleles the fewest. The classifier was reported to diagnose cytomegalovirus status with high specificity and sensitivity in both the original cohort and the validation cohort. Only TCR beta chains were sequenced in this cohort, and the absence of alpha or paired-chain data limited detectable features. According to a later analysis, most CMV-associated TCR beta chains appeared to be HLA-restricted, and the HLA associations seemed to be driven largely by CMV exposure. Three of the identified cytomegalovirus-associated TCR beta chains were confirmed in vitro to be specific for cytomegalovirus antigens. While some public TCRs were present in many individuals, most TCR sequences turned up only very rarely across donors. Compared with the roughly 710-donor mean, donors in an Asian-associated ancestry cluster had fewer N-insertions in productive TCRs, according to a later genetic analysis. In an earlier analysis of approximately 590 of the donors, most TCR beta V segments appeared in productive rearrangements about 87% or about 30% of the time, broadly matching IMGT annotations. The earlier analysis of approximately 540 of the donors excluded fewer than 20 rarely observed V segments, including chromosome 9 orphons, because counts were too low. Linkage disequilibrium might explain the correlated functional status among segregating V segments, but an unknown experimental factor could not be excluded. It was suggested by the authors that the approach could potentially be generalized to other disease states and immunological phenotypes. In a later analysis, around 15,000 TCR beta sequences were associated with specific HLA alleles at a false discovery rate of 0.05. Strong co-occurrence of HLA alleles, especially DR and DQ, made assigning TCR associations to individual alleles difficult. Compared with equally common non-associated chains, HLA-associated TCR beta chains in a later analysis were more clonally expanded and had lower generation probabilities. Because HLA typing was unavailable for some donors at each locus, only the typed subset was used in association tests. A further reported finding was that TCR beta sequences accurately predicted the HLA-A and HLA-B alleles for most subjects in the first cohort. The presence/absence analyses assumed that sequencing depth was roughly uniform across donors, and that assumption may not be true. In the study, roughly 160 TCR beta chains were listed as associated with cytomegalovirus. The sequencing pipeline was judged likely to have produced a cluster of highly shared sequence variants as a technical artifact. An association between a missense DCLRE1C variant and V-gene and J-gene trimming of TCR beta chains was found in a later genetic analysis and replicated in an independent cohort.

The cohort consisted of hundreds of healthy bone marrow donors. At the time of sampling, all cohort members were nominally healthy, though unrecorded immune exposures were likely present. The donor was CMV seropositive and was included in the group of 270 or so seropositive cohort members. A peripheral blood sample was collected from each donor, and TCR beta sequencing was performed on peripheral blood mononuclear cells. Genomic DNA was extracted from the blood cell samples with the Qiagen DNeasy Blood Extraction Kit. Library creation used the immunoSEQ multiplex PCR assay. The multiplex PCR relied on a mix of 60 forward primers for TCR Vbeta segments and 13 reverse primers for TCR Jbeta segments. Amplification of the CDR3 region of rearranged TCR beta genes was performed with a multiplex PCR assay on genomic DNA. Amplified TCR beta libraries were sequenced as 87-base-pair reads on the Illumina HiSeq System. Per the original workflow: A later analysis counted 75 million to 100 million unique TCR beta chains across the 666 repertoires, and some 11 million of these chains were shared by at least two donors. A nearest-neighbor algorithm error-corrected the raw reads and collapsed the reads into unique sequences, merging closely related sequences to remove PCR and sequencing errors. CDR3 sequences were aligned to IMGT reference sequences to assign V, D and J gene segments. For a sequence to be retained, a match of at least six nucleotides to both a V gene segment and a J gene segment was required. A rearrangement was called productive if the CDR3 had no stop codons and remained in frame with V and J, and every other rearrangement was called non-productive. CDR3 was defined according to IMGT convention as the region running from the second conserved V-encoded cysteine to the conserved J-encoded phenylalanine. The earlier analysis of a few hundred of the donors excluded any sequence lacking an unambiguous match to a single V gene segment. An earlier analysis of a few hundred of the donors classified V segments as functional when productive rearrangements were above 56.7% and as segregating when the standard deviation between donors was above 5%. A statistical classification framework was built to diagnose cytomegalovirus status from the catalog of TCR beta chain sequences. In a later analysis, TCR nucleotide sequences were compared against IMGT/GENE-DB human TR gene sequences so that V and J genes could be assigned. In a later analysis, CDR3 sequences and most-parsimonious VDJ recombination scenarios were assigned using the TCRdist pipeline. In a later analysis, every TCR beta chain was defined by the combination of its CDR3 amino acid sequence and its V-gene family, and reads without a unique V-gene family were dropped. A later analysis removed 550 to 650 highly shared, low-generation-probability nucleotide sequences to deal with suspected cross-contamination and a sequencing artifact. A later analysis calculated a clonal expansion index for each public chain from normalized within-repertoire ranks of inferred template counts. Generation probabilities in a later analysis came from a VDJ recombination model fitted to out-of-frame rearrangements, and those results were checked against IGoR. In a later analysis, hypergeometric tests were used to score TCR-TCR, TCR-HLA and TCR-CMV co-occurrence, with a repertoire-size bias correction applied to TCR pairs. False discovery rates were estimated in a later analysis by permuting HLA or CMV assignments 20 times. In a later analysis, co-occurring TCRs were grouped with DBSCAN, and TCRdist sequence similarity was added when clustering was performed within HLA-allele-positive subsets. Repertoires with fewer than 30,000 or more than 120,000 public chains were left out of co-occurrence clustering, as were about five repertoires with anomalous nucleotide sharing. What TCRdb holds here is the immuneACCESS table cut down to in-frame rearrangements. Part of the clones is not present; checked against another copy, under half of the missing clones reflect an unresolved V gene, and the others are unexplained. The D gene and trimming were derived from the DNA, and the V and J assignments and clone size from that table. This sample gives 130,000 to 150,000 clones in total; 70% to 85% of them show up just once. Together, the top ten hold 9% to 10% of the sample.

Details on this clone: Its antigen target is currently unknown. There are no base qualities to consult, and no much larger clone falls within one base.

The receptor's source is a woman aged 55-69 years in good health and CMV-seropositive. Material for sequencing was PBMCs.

CDR3 protein: CASTPTPNYGYTF. The nucleotide sequence is TGTGCCAGTACCCCGACACCTAACTATGGCTACACCTTC. The sequence is built from TRBV19 and TRBJ1-2; the D segment cannot be called with confidence. The CDR3, from cysteine to phenylalanine, totals 13 residues. Just the 39-base CDR3 DNA is kept, in frame starting at base 1. CDR1 and CDR2, per the germline V gene (reference sequence), are LNHDA and SQIVND. V drops 7 bases and J drops 0 bases, leaving 9 bases in between.